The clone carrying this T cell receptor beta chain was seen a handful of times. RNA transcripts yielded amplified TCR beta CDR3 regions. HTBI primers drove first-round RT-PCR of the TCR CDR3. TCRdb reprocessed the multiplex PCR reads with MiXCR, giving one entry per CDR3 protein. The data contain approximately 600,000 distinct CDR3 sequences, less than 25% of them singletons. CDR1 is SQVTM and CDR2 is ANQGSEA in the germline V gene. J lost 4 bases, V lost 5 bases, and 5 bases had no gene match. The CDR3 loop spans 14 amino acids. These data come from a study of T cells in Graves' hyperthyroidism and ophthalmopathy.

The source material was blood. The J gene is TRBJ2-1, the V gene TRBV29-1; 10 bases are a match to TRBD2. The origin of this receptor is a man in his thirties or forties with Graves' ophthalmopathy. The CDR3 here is CSVYPSGSYNEQFF. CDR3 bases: TGCAGCGTTTACCCTAGCGGGAGTTACAATGAGCAGTTCTTC.